Included here is one TCR beta chain sequence, with context. The sample originates from a study of blood T cell repertoires in COVID-19. The V end lost 0 bases, the J end lost 9 bases, and 4 bases lay between the germline ends. The CDR3 runs to 12 residues. CDR1 and CDR2 (germline): SGHDT, YYEEEE. Only in-frame clones appear in the TCRdb table, and some are missing; sequencing was by immunoSEQ multiplex PCR. The data hold hundreds of thousands of clones, with 80% to 95% observed a single time. This TCR was recovered from a woman between 18 and 29 years old who had recovered from COVID-19. The V and J genes are TRBV5-6 and TRBJ1-6, with D uncertain. Input material: PBMCs or T cells enriched from blood (not recorded which). Here the CDR3 reads CASSLVGSPLHF. The CDR3 nucleotides are TGTGCCAGCAGCTTGGTCGGTTCACCCCTCCACTTT.